Reported below is one T cell receptor beta chain. Study processing details: Estimates of nucleated cell counts were drawn from the amplification of reference gene primers. TCRdb's copy holds only in-frame clones and misses some; the assay was immunoSEQ multiplex PCR. V, J and clone size reflect that table, while D and trimming were determined from the DNA. The table includes under 250,000 clones, around 88% detected once. This sample was taken from a study of blood T cell repertoires in COVID-19. Whole-study context: PBMCs, B-cell-depleted T cells, or T cells were the source of the cDNA or gDNA that made up the material.

The V gene's germline CDR1 is KGHSH and CDR2 LQKENI. The CDR3 extends over 18 amino acids. Trimming took 4 bases from V and 1 from J; bases not matched to a gene: 11. This clonotype was obtained from a woman under 40 with COVID-19, enrolled during active disease. The sequencing input was peripheral blood. The chain joins TRBV18 to TRBJ1-5; 9 bases fit TRBD1. The CDR3 protein is CASSLFPGQGMSNQPQHF. The DNA for the CDR3 is TGTGCCAGCTCACTATTCCCGGGACAGGGTATGAGCAATCAGCCCCAGCATTTT.